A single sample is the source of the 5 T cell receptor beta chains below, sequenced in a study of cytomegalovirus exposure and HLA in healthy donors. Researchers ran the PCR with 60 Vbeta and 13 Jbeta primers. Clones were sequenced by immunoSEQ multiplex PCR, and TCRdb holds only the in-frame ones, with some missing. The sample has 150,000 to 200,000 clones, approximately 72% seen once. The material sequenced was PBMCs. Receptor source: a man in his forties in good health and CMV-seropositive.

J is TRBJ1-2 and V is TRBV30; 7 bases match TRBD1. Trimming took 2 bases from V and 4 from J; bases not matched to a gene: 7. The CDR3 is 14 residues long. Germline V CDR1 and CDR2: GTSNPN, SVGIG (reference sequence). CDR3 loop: CAWSTQGRFYGYTF. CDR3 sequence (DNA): TGTGCCTGGAGTACACAGGGGCGGTTCTATGGCTACACCTTC.

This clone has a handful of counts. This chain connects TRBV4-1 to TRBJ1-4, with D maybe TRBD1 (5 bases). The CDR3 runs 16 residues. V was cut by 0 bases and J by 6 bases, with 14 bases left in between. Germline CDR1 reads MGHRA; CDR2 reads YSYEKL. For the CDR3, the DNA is TGCGCCAGCAGCCAAGATGAGGCAGGGTATCATGAAAAACTGTTTTTT. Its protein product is CASSQDEAGYHEKLFF.

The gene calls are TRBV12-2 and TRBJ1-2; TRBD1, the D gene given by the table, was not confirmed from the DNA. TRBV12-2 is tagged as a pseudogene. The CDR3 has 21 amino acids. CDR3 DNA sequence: TGTGCAAGTCGCTTAGCTGAGGACCCAGAACTGATCAATAGGGGTAACTATGGCTACACCTTC. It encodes CASRLAEDPELINRGNYGYTF.

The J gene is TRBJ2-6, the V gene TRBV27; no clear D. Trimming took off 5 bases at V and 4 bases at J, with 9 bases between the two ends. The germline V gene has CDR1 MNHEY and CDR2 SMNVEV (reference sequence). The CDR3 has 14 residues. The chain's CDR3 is CASSPRLGANVLTF. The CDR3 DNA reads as TGTGCCAGCAGTCCGAGACTCGGGGCCAACGTCCTGACTTTC.

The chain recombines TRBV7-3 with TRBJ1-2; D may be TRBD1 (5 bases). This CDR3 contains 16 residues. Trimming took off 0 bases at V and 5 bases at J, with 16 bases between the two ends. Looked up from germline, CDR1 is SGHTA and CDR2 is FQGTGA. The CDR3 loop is CASSLTGGKASYGYTF. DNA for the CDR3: TGTGCCAGCAGCTTAACGGGGGGTAAAGCTAGTTATGGCTACACCTTC.